This TCR beta chain was documented in a study of blood T cell repertoires in COVID-19. The CDR3 extends over 14 amino acids. V gave up 4 bases and J gave up 2 bases; unmatched junction bases: 3. Per the germline V gene, CDR1 is SGDLS and CDR2 is YYNGEE. Authors' processing steps: Reference gene primers were amplified, and this amplification served to estimate nucleated cell counts. The protocol was immunoSEQ multiplex PCR, while the TCRdb copy is restricted to in-frame clones and leaves out a portion. The DNA was the basis for D and trimming; V, J and clone size are from that table. The sample gives 200,000 to 250,000 clones, over 80% of which show up once; 6.8% is in the top ten.

This sequence joins TRBV9 and TRBJ2-1; 7 bases are shared with TRBD2. The material sequenced was PBMCs or T cells enriched from blood (not recorded which). This clonotype was sampled from a woman aged 40 to 49 who had recovered from COVID-19. The CDR3 bases are TGTGCCAGCAGCCTCGGACTAGCCTACAATGAGCAGTTCTTC. Encoded protein: CASSLGLAYNEQFF.